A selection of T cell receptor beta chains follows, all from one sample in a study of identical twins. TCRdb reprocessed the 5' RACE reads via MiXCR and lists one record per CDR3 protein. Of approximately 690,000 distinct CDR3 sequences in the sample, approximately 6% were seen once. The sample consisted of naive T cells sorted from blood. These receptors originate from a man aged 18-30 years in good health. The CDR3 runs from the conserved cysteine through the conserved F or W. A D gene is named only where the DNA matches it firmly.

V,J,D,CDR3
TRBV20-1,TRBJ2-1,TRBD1,CSARVTGRNEQFF
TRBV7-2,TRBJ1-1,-,CASSWRGDAEAFF
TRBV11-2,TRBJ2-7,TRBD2,CASSPFLRLAGGPSTSYEQYF
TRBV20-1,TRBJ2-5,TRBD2,CSATSGRARETQYF
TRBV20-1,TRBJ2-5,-,CSAMPVLDGDETQYF
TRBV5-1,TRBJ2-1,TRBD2,CASSKDGLAGVNEQFF
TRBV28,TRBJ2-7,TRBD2,CASSFFRREATYEQYF
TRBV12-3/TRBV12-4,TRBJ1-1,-,CASSPAGALEAFF
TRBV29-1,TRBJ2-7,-,CSVVHNEQYF
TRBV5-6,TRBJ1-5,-,CASSSMGQPQHF
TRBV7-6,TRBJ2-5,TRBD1,CASTGTGVKTQYF
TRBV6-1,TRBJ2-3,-,CASSPPGRTDTQYF
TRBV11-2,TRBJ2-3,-,CASSVRADPVRTDTQYF
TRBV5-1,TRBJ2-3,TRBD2,CASRLWLASGADTQYF
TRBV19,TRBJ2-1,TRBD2,CASSIVAGPTYNEQFF
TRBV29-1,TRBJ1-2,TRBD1,CSVESTGGADGYTF
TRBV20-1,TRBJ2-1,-,CSARDWEYEQFF
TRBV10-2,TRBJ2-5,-,CASRAGKTQYF
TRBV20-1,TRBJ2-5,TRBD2,CSAPIAGGRGETQYF
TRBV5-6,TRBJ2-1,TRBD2,CASSTTLLAGGPLDNEQFF
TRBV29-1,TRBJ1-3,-,CRNNRDLSGNTIYF
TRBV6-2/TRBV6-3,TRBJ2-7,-,CASSLEGSYEQYF
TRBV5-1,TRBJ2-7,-,CASSGEVGTEQYF
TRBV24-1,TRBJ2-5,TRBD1,CATSDRRDRGPQETQYF
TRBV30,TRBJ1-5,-,CAWSVGSQPQHF
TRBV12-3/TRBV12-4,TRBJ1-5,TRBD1,CASSPRTGVNQPQHF